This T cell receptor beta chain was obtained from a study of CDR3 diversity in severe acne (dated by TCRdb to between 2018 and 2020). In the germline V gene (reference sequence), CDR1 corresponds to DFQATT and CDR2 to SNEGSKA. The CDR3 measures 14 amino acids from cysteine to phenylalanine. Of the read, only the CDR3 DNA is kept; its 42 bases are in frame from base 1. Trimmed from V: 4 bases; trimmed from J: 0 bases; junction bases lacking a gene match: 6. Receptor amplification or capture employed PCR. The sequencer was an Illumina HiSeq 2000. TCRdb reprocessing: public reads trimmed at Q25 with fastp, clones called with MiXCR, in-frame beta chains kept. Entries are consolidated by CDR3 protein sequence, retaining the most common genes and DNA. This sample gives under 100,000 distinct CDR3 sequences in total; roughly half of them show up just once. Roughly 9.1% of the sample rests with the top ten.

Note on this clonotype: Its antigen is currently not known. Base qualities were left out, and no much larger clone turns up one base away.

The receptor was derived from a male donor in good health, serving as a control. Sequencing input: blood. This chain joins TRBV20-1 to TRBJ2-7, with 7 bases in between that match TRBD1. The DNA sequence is TGCAGTGCTACGGGACAGAGGAGCTCCTACGAGCAGTACTTC. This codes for CSATGQRSSYEQYF.